A single sample is the source of the 31 T cell receptor beta chains below, sequenced in a study of neurological immune-mediated disorders (dated by TCRdb to the late 2010s). Library prep was done by 5' RACE. For sequencing, an Illumina HiSeq 2500 was employed. TCRdb ran its own pipeline on the public reads, namely fastp trimming at Q25 and MiXCR clone calling, and kept in-frame beta chains. CDR3 protein duplicates are merged, each entry listing the most common genes and DNA. Across this sample there are about 50,000 distinct CDR3 sequences, with approximately 5.8% seen only once. The top ten clones comprise approximately 1.5% of the sample. The sample taken for sequencing was CD4+ T cells from blood. The receptors were gathered from a woman aged 18-29 years with multiple sclerosis.

Ten or more counts support this clonotype. V and J are TRBV5-1 and TRBJ1-2; 8 bases line up with TRBD1. V gave up 4 bases and J gave up 1 base; unmatched junction bases: 9. The V gene's germline CDR1 is SGHRS and CDR2 YFSETQ. This CDR3 contains 16 residues. Here the CDR3 reads CASSGSQGAVNYGYTF. For the CDR3, the DNA is TGCGCCAGCAGCGGCAGTCAGGGGGCAGTTAACTATGGCTACACCTTC.

In its sample, this clonotype was seen many times. The chain joins TRBV6-6 to TRBJ1-3, with D unresolved. The germline V and J ends were trimmed by 2 bases and 1 base, with 6 bases remaining between them. The CDR3 sequence is 14 residues long. Germline values: CDR1 MNHNY, CDR2 SVGAGI (reference sequence). CDR3 in amino acids: CASSYPGSGNTIYF. CDR3 nucleotide sequence: TGTGCCAGCAGTTACCCCGGGTCTGGAAACACCATATATTTT.

Ten or more counts support this clonotype. The chain links TRBV15 to TRBJ2-1, with a weak D call TRBD2 (6 bases). V was cut by 0 bases and J by 2 bases, with 11 bases left in between. This CDR3 region has 16 residues. The germline V gene has CDR1 LNHNV and CDR2 YYDKDF (reference sequence). The CDR3 DNA reads as TGTGCCACCAGCAGAGAAACTAGCTGGCCCTACAATGAGCAGTTCTTC. It translates to CATSRETSWPYNEQFF.

The sample holds many counts of this clonotype. The chain carries TRBV5-1 and TRBJ1-2; 8 positions agree with TRBD1. There are 14 residues in the CDR3. The germline gives CDR1 SGHRS, CDR2 YFSETQ. With 4 bases clipped from V and 4 bases from J, the junction kept 6 bases outside the gene matches. In nucleotides, the CDR3 is TGCGCCAGCAGCCTGGACAGGGCTTTCTATGGCTACACCTTC. Residues: CASSLDRAFYGYTF. Supplemented by reference TRBV5-1 and TRBJ1-2, the full variable domain reads KAGVTQTPRYLIKTRGQQVTLSCSPISGHRSVSWYQQTPGQGLQFLFEYFSETQRNKGNFPGRFSGRQFSNSRSEMNVSTLELGDSALYLCASSLDRAFYGYTFGSGTRLTVV.

At least ten counts were recorded for this clonotype. The rearrangement links TRBV7-8 to TRBJ2-5, with TRBD2 matching 14 bases. Per the germline V gene, CDR1 is SGHVS and CDR2 is FQNEAQ. The CDR3 has 18 amino acids. The J segment lost 5 bases and the V segment lost 1 base, leaving 9 bases of the junction unmatched. This CDR3 reads CASSLGRLAGGPRETQYF. DNA for the CDR3: TGTGCCAGCAGCTTAGGCAGACTAGCGGGGGGGCCAAGGGAGACCCAGTACTTC. Full variable domain (missing parts from reference TRBV7-8 and TRBJ2-5): GAGVSQSPRYKVAKRGQDVALRCDPISGHVSLFWYQQALGQGPEFLTYFQNEAQLDKSGLPSDRFFAERPEGSVSTLKIQRTQQEDSAVYLCASSLGRLAGGPRETQYFGPGTRLLVL.

At least ten counts were recorded for this clonotype. V gene TRBV12-3 or TRBV12-4 combines with J gene TRBJ1-3, with D possibly matching TRBD1 (6 bases). V lost 5 bases and J 0 bases, leaving 11 bases between the germline ends. CDR3 size: 15 residues. The CDR3 protein is CASSNRDTSGNTIYF. The CDR3 DNA reads TGTGCCAGCAGTAACAGGGACACCTCTGGAAACACCATATATTTT.

This clonotype appeared many times. The chain is built from TRBV15 and TRBJ1-4; 7 nucleotides line up with TRBD1. Germline lookup yields CDR1 LNHNV and CDR2 YYDKDF (reference sequence). The CDR3 loop spans 14 amino acids. J was trimmed by 4 bases and V by 5 bases; bases with no gene match: 4. CDR3 in DNA: TGTGCCACCAGCGGGGGACAGTTTAATGAAAAACTGTTTTTT. Amino acid sequence: CATSGGQFNEKLFF.

At least ten counts were recorded for this clonotype. The chain combines TRBV7-6 with TRBJ2-7, with a possible D match to TRBD1 (5 bases). The length of the CDR3 is 13 residues. Germline loops: CDR1 SGHVS, CDR2 FNYEAQ. V was cut by 0 bases and J by 2 bases, with 5 bases left in between. The CDR3 DNA follows: TGTGCCAGCAGCTTAGCGACAGCCTACGAGCAGTACTTC. This translates into CASSLATAYEQYF.

Many counts were recorded for this clonotype. V usage is TRBV12-3 or TRBV12-4 and J usage is TRBJ2-3; D may match TRBD1 or TRBD2 (5 bases each). The CDR3 extends over 13 amino acids. Trimming removed 9 bases from V and 6 bases from J, with 16 bases in between. This CDR3 is CASGDEGRDTQYF. The CDR3 nucleotides read TGTGCCAGTGGGGACGAGGGCCGCGATACGCAGTATTTT.

This clonotype came up a few times. The chain carries TRBV7-3 and TRBJ1-1; D is ambiguous. The CDR3 totals 15 residues. The germline V gene encodes CDR1 SGHTA and CDR2 FQGTGA. V dropped 5 bases and J dropped 3 bases, with 16 bases sitting between them. The CDR3 here is CASSVRPGEHTEAFF. The CDR3 bases are TGTGCCAGCAGCGTACGACCCGGAGAGCACACTGAAGCTTTCTTT.

There are many counts of this clonotype. The V call is TRBV7-2, the J call TRBJ1-1, with D hard to call. V was shortened by 2 bases and J by 7 bases, with 11 bases between the two germline ends. CDR3 length: 13 residues. In germline, CDR1 is SGHTA, CDR2 FQGNSA. For the CDR3, the DNA is TGTGCCAGCAGCTTAAATCGTTTAGATGAAGCTTTCTTT. It codes for CASSLNRLDEAFF.

This clonotype was counted many times. The chain uses TRBV5-5 and TRBJ2-1, with 7 bases matching TRBD1. The V gene end was trimmed by 4 bases and the J gene end by 4 bases; junction bases not matched to a gene: 14. Germline CDR1 and CDR2: SGHKS and YYEKEE (reference sequence). The length of the CDR3 is 17 residues. In DNA form, the CDR3 reads TGTGCCAGCAGCCTATATCCCCTTGACAGGGCGTACAATGAGCAGTTCTTC. This translates into CASSLYPLDRAYNEQFF.

This clonotype has at least ten counts. This rearrangement joins TRBV5-1 to TRBJ1-2, with 10 bases lining up with TRBD1. Trimming removed 0 bases from V and 5 bases from J; junction bases left unmatched: 7. The CDR3 sequence is 16 residues long. Germline lookup yields CDR1 SGHRS and CDR2 YFSETQ. In nucleotides, the CDR3 is TGCGCCAGCAGCTTGGTGGGACAGGGGCCCCAGTATGGCTACACCTTC. Translated, it gives CASSLVGQGPQYGYTF.

This clonotype was observed many times. The V gene is TRBV29-1, the J gene TRBJ2-2; 9 nucleotides match TRBD1. The CDR3 is 14 residues long. J was trimmed by 6 bases and V by 7 bases; bases with no gene match: 9. From germline, CDR1 is SQVTM and CDR2 ANQGSEA. This CDR3 is CSAQGQGGSGELFF. In DNA form, the CDR3 reads TGCAGCGCCCAGGGACAGGGTGGTTCCGGGGAGCTGTTTTTT.

This clonotype has a count of ten or more. The chain recombines TRBV5-1 with TRBJ2-1; no definite D call. V dropped 1 base and J dropped 8 bases, with 10 bases sitting between them. Germline CDR1 SGHRS, CDR2 YFSETQ. The CDR3 is 13 amino acids. The CDR3 is CASSLNRVDEQFF. In DNA, the CDR3 is TGCGCCAGCAGCTTGAATAGGGTGGATGAGCAGTTCTTC. Full variable domain (rest looked up from reference TRBV5-1 and TRBJ2-1): KAGVTQTPRYLIKTRGQQVTLSCSPISGHRSVSWYQQTPGQGLQFLFEYFSETQRNKGNFPGRFSGRQFSNSRSEMNVSTLELGDSALYLCASSLNRVDEQFFGPGTRLTVL.

This clonotype was observed many times. For the CDR3, the DNA is TGTGCCAGCAGTGAATATTCAGGGGACAAAAACATTCAGTACTTC. This codes for CASSEYSGDKNIQYF. This chain links TRBV25-1 with TRBJ2-4; D may be TRBD1 (6 bases). Deletions cut 0 bases from V and 3 bases from J, with 9 bases between. This CDR3 has 15 amino acids. Germline CDR1 is MGHDK and CDR2 is SYGVNS.

There are many counts of this clonotype. The V gene is TRBV11-1, the J gene TRBJ1-5, with TRBD1 matching over 12 bases. Losses at the gene ends were 1 base for V and 6 bases for J; bases not matched to a gene: 10. Germline V lookup: CDR1 SGHAT, CDR2 FQDESV (reference sequence). CDR3 length: 18 residues. The CDR3 DNA reads as TGTGCCAGCAGCTTAGTCCCCCGGGACAGGGGGCGTCGTCAGCCCCAGCATTTT. Protein: CASSLVPRDRGRRQPQHF. The whole variable domain, filled in from reference TRBV11-1 and TRBJ1-5, reads EAEVAQSPRYKITEKSQAVAFWCDPISGHATLYWYRQILGQGPELLVQFQDESVVDDSQLPKDRFSAERLKGVDSTLKIQPAELGDSAMYLCASSLVPRDRGRRQPQHFGDGTRLSIL.

This clonotype was detected many times. The genes are TRBV5-1 and TRBJ1-2, with D unresolved. The germline V gene encodes CDR1 SGHRS and CDR2 YFSETQ. The CDR3 is 14 residues long. Trimming stripped 2 bases from V and 0 bases from J, with 8 bases between. The CDR3, as DNA: TGCGCCAGCAGCTTTGAGTTAGCTAACTATGGCTACACCTTC. Encoded protein: CASSFELANYGYTF.

This clonotype was counted ten times or more. V usage is TRBV7-2 and J usage is TRBJ2-1; D perhaps matches TRBD1 (5 bases). CDR1 and CDR2 from the germline V gene are SGHTA and FQGNSA. The CDR3 runs 13 residues. Trimming removed 0 bases at V and 10 bases at J, with 10 bases between. The CDR3 reads CASSLAPAGEQFF. In nucleotides, the CDR3 is TGTGCCAGCAGCTTAGCCCCAGCAGGGGAGCAGTTCTTC.

This clonotype has a count of ten or more. The rearrangement uses TRBV20-1 and TRBJ2-5; 7 bases map to TRBD1. Germline V gives CDR1 DFQATT, CDR2 SNEGSKA (reference sequence). The CDR3 totals 13 residues. The V and J ends lost 6 bases and 3 bases, in that order; junction bases with no gene match: 7. In nucleotides, the CDR3 is TGCAGTGCCACATCTACAGGGGAAGAGACCCAGTACTTC. Its translation is CSATSTGEETQYF.

This clonotype was seen at least ten times. The rearrangement uses TRBV10-3 and TRBJ2-7; a possible D gene is TRBD1 (5 bases). Trimming left V 8 bases short and J 4 bases short, with 15 bases between. The CDR3 length is 13 residues. Per the germline V gene, CDR1 is ENHRY and CDR2 is SYGVKD. The CDR3 protein is CAIGHRLEYEQYF. CDR3 nucleotides: TGTGCCATCGGTCACAGGCTCGAATACGAGCAGTACTTC.

The table lists this clonotype with a few counts. This rearrangement joins TRBV3-1 to TRBJ2-1; 8 nucleotides align to TRBD2. Germline trimming cut 5 bases from V and 8 bases from J; bases unmatched to any gene: 14. Germline V lookup: CDR1 LGHDT, CDR2 YNNKEL (reference sequence). This CDR3 has 16 amino acids. CDR3 residues: CASSFPSGSRRDEQFF. CDR3 sequence (DNA): TGTGCCAGCAGCTTTCCGAGCGGGAGTCGGAGAGATGAGCAGTTCTTC.

This clonotype was detected ten times or more. The V call is TRBV5-5, the J call TRBJ1-1, with D possibly being TRBD1 (5 bases). This CDR3 spans 14 amino acids. Germline V CDR1 and CDR2: SGHKS, YYEKEE (reference sequence). Trimming took 3 bases from V and 1 from J, leaving 10 bases between them. The DNA for the CDR3 is TGTGCCAGCAGCTCGGGACCCCGGAACACTGAAGCTTTCTTT. Translation: CASSSGPRNTEAFF.

This clonotype has a count of ten or more. The chain uses TRBV5-1 and TRBJ2-1, with D perhaps given as TRBD1 or TRBD2 (5 bases each). In germline, CDR1 is SGHRS, CDR2 YFSETQ. V lost 0 bases and J 0 bases, leaving 10 bases between the germline ends. The CDR3 consists of 16 residues. The CDR3 DNA reads TGCGCCAGCAGCTTGGCCTCAGGGAGCTCCTACAATGAGCAGTTCTTC. Its protein product is CASSLASGSSYNEQFF.

This clonotype occurred many times. The V gene is TRBV20-1, the J gene TRBJ2-7; 12 bases align to TRBD1. Unmatched junction bases numbered 7, after V lost 6 bases and J lost 4 bases. Germline V gene data show CDR1 as DFQATT and CDR2 as SNEGSKA (reference sequence). There are 14 residues in the CDR3. The CDR3 region is CSAVPGQGAYEQYV. In DNA form, the CDR3 reads TGCAGTGCCGTGCCGGGACAGGGGGCGTACGAGCAGTACGTC.

This clonotype has at least ten counts. The gene calls are TRBV7-2 and TRBJ1-3; 7 bases match TRBD1. J was trimmed by 2 bases and V by 5 bases; bases with no gene match: 9. Germline assignment: CDR1 SGHTA and CDR2 FQGNSA. The length of the CDR3 is 16 residues. The CDR3 reads CASSLGRGRTGNTIYF. DNA of the CDR3: TGTGCCAGCAGCCTTGGAAGGGGGCGTACTGGAAACACCATATATTTT.

This clonotype has a count of ten or more. The chain employs TRBV5-1 and TRBJ1-2; D possibly corresponds to TRBD1 (5 bases). V was shortened by 0 bases and J by 4 bases, with 19 bases between the two germline ends. This CDR3 comprises 17 residues. In germline, CDR1 is SGHRS, CDR2 YFSETQ. The CDR3, as DNA: TGCGCCAGCAGCTTGGGGGCCCCGGGACTATTTGGCTATGGCTACACCTTC. This codes for CASSLGAPGLFGYGYTF.

This clonotype was counted many times. This sequence joins TRBV5-1 and TRBJ1-3; no clear D. Germline-derived CDR1 and CDR2 are SGHRS and YFSETQ. The V end lost 0 bases, the J end lost 4 bases, and 11 bases lay between the germline ends. The CDR3 length is 15 residues. CDR3 region: CASSLVPTGGNTIYF. The CDR3 nucleotides read TGCGCCAGCAGCTTGGTCCCTACCGGAGGAAACACCATATATTTT. The full variable domain, rest sourced from reference TRBV5-1 and TRBJ1-3, is KAGVTQTPRYLIKTRGQQVTLSCSPISGHRSVSWYQQTPGQGLQFLFEYFSETQRNKGNFPGRFSGRQFSNSRSEMNVSTLELGDSALYLCASSLVPTGGNTIYFGEGSWLTVV.

The sample holds many counts of this clonotype. The rearrangement joins TRBV5-5 to TRBJ1-2; D is undetermined. V was trimmed by 1 base and J by 5 bases, leaving 12 bases between them. CDR1 and CDR2 from the germline V gene are SGHKS and YYEKEE (reference sequence). This CDR3 contains 14 residues. For the CDR3, the DNA is TGTGCCAGCAGCTTGTATCCACAGATATATGGCTACACCTTC. It yields the protein CASSLYPQIYGYTF.

This clonotype appeared many times. The gene calls are TRBV3-1 and TRBJ2-7, with 9 bases fitting TRBD1. Germline assignment: CDR1 LGHDT and CDR2 YNNKEL (reference sequence). This CDR3 is 13 amino acids long. V trimming: 6 bases; J trimming: 6 bases; junction bases outside the gene matches: 6. CDR3: CASRRTGVFEQYF. CDR3 DNA: TGTGCCAGCAGACGGACAGGGGTTTTCGAGCAGTACTTC.

This clonotype has ten or more counts. The genes are TRBV12-3 or TRBV12-4 and TRBJ1-1, with a possible D match to TRBD1 (6 bases). V lost 1 base to trimming and J lost 2 bases, with 14 bases between them. This CDR3 has 16 amino acids. CDR3 nucleotides: TGTGCCAGCAGTTTAGGGACAGCGATTCACAACACTGAAGCTTTCTTT. This gives the protein CASSLGTAIHNTEAFF.